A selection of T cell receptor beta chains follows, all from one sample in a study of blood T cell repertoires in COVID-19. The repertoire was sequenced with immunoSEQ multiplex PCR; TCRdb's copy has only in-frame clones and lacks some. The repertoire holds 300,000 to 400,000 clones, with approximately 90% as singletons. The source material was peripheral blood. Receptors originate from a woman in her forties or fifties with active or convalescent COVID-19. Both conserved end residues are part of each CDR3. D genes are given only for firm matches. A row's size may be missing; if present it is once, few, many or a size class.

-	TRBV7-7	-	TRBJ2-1	TGTGCTAGCAGCCAGGCCTGGGCAGGCTACAATGAGCAGTTCTTC	CASSQAWAGYNEQFF
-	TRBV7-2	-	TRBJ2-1	TGTGCCAGCAGCTTAGTCGTAGCTCTGGCTTTCCCTGGGGCTGAGCAGTTCTTC	CASSLVVALAFPGAEQFF
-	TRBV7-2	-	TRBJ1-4	TGTGCCAGCAGCCCCTCCCTTGGGCCTAGCTATAATGAAAAACTGTTTTTT	CASSPSLGPSYNEKLFF
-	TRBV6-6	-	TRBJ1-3	TGTGCCAGCAGTCACCCTATCGACAGTTCCTCTGGAAACACCATATATTTT	CASSHPIDSSSGNTIYF
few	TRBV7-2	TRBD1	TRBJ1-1	TGTGCCAGCAGCTTTACCGGGACAGGGAACACTGAAGCTTTCTTT	CASSFTGTGNTEAFF
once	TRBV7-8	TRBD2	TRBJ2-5	TGTGCCAGCAGCCGCCGGACTAGCGGGGGCCCCGCAGAGACCCAGTACTTC	CASSRRTSGGPAETQYF
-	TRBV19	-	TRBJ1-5	TGTGCCAGTATGGACACTAGCAATCAGCCCCAGCATTTT	CASMDTSNQPQHF
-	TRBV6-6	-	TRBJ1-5	TGTGCCAGCAGTCACCTTAAGGGAGAATATAGCAATCAGCCCCAGCATTTT	CASSHLKGEYSNQPQHF
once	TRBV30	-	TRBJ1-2	TGTGCCTGGAGCCTAGGAAGGACTAACTATGGCTACACCTTC	CAWSLGRTNYGYTF
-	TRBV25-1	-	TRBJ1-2	TGTGCCAGCAGTGAATCAGGGAACTATGGCTACACCTTC	CASSESGNYGYTF
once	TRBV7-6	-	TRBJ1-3	TGTGCCAGCAGCTCACAGACAGGCTCTGGAAACACCATATATTTT	CASSSQTGSGNTIYF
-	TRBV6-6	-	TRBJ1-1	TGTGCCAGCAGTTACCCAGAGGGGAACACTGAAGCTTTCTTT	CASSYPEGNTEAFF
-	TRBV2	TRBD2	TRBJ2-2	TGTGCCAGCCATGAATCGACTAGCGGGTTGTACACCGGGGAGCTGTTTTTT	CASHESTSGLYTGELFF
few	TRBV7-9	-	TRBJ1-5	TGTGCCAGCAGCTCAGAAGGGGGCAATCAGCCCCAGCATTTT	CASSSEGGNQPQHF
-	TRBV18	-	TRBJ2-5	TGTGCCAGCTCACCACCGGGGGCAGAGACCCAGTACTTC	CASSPPGAETQYF
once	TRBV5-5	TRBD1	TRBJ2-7	TGTGCCAGCAGATCTGACAGGGGGCGCATTTACGAGCAGTACTTC	CASRSDRGRIYEQYF
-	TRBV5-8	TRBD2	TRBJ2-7	TGTGCCAGCAGCACGGGACTAGCGGGAGTCAGGGACGAGCAGTACTTC	CASSTGLAGVRDEQYF
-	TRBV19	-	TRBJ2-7	TGTGCCAGTAGCCCCTATCCCCACTACGAGCAGTACTTC	CASSPYPHYEQYF
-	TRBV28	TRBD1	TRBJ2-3	TGTGCCAGCAGTTTCGTGGGACAGGGGGTATTAGTGACGCAGTATTTT	CASSFVGQGVLVTQYF
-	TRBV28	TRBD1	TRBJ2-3	TGTGCCAGCAGACTGGGACAGGGGAGGGCAGATACGCAGTATTTT	CASRLGQGRADTQYF
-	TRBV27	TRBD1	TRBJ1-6	TGTGCCAGCAGTTTGGGACAGGGGCTTTACCCTAATTCACCCCTCCACTTT	CASSLGQGLYPNSPLHF
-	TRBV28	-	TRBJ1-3	TGTGCCAGCAGTTTATACAGGGTATCTGGAAACACCATATATTTT	CASSLYRVSGNTIYF
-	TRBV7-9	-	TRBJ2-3	TGTGCCAGCAGCTTAACGACAGGCACAGATACGCAGTATTTT	CASSLTTGTDTQYF
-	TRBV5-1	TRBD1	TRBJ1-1	TGCGCCAGCAGCTTGGAGGGGGGGACAGGGTCCACTGAAGCTTTCTTT	CASSLEGGTGSTEAFF
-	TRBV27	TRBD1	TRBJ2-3	TGTGCCAGCAGTTTGGGGACAGAACTGACAGATACGCAGTATTTT	CASSLGTELTDTQYF
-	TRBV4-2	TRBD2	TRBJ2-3	TGTGCCAGCAGCCCCCTAGCGGGAGGGCCGGGAGATACGCAGTATTTT	CASSPLAGGPGDTQYF
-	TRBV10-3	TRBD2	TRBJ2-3	TGTGCCATCACCGGGACTAGCGGGATGACAGATACGCAGTATTTT	CAITGTSGMTDTQYF
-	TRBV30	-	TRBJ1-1	TGTGCCTGGAGTCCAACTTGGGGTGCAGGGGACACTGAAGCTTTCTTT	CAWSPTWGAGDTEAFF
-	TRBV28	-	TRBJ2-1	TGTGCCAGCAGCCAAGGGGCCCAGCAGCAGTTCTTC	CASSQGAQQQFF
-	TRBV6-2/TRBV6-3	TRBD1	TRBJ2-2	TGTGCCAGCAGTACAGGGGACCCGAGAAACACCGGGGAGCTGTTTTTT	CASSTGDPRNTGELFF
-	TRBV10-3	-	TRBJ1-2	TGTGCCATCAGTGAGAATTCTGCTAACTATGGCTACACCTTC	CAISENSANYGYTF
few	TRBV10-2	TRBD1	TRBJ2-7	TGCGCCAGCGGGCAAACAGGGGCCCACGAGCAGTACTTC	CASGQTGAHEQYF
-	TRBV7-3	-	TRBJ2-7	TGTGCCAGCAGCTTAACGCGTGCTTCTTCCTACGAGCAGTACTTC	CASSLTRASSYEQYF
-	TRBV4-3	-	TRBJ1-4	TGCGCCAGCAGCCAAGATCAAGGGAGTTATGAAAAACTGTTTTTT	CASSQDQGSYEKLFF
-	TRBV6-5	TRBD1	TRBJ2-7	TGTGCCAGCAGTTACGATGGACAGGATTACGAGCAGTACTTC	CASSYDGQDYEQYF
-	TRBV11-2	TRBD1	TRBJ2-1	TGTGCCAGCAGCTTCGGGACAGGGGGCAATGAGCAGTTCTTC	CASSFGTGGNEQFF
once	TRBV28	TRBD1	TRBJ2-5	TGTGCCAGCAGGGGACAGGGCAAAGAGACCCAGTACTTC	CASRGQGKETQYF
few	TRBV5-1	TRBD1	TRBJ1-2	TGCGCCAGCAGCTTACAGGGGGCTTACGGCTACACCTTC	CASSLQGAYGYTF
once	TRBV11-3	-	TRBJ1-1	TGTGCCAGCAGCTTGCGAGGTGGGAACACTGAAGCTTTCTTT	CASSLRGGNTEAFF
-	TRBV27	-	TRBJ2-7	TGTGCCAGCAGTTTTGGTGGGAGTTACGAGCAGTACTTC	CASSFGGSYEQYF
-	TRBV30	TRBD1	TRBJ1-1	TGTGCCTGGATCGAGGGACAGGGTACTGAAGCTTTCTTT	CAWIEGQGTEAFF
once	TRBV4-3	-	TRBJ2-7	TGCGCCAGCAGCCAAGGCAACAGGGATGCCGAGCAGTACTTC	CASSQGNRDAEQYF
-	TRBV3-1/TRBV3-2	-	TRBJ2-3	TGTGCCAGCAGCCAAATGACGGGGAGCACAGATACGCAGTATTTT	CASSQMTGSTDTQYF
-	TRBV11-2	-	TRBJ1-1	TGTGCCAGCAGCTTAGGACTGATGAACACTGAAGCTTTCTTT	CASSLGLMNTEAFF
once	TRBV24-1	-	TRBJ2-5	TGTGCCAGCACCTGGGGGCAGGGCCCGACCCAGTACTTC	CASTWGQGPTQYF
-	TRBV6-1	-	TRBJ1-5	TGTGCCAGCAGTGAAGTTGTACAGAGAGGCAATCAGCCCCAGCATTTT	CASSEVVQRGNQPQHF
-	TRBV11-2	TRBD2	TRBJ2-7	TGTGCCAGCAGCTTAGATCGGTGGTCGGCGGGGGACTCCTACGAGCAGTACTTC	CASSLDRWSAGDSYEQYF
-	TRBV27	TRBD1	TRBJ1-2	TGTGCCAGCGGGGGACAGGGAGCCAACTATGGCTACACCTTC	CASGGQGANYGYTF
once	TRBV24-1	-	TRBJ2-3	TGTGCCACCAGTGATTTCGGACCGGGAGTGACAGATACGCAGTATTTT	CATSDFGPGVTDTQYF
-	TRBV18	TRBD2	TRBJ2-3	TGTGCCAGCTCATCCGGACTAGCGGGAGTAGGAGATACGCAGTATTTT	CASSSGLAGVGDTQYF
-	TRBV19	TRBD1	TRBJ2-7	TGTGCCAGTAGTTTTAACAGGGGTTGGTCCTACGAGCAGTACTTC	CASSFNRGWSYEQYF
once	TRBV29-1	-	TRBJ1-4	TGCAGCGTTGGGGCCGGTGAAAAACTGTTTTTT	CSVGAGEKLFF